Included here is one TCR beta chain sequence, with context. These data originate in a study of OX40 agonist ivuxolimab in advanced cancers. Background on the study: Ivuxolimab is a fully human IgG2 antibody that activates OX40 (CD134). In this trial design, patients received ivuxolimab intravenously at 0.01 to 10 mg/kg every 2 weeks. Three patients had partial responses: one hepatocellular carcinoma, two cutaneous melanoma. Enrollees could have had prior anti-PD-1, anti-PD-L1 or anti-CTLA-4 therapy, which more than 30% had received.

V lost 11 bases to trimming and J lost 6 bases; unmatched junction nucleotides: 7. Germline CDR1 and CDR2: MNHNY and SVGAGI (reference sequence). There are 14 residues in the CDR3. Sequencing was performed with immunoSEQ multiplex PCR; in TCRdb, only in-frame clones are kept and a portion is missing. Of 75,000 to 100,000 clones in the sample, 85% to 90% are singletons; the top ten hold roughly 2.1%. This TCR was recovered from an adult with an advanced solid tumor such as melanoma, head and neck, liver or kidney cancer. The sequences come from CD4+ or CD8+ T cells sorted from blood, collected in a trial of the OX40 agonist ivuxolimab. The rearrangement joins TRBV6-6 to TRBJ2-2; 12 nucleotides align to TRBD1. The CDR3: CAVRDRGLAGELFF. As DNA, the CDR3 is TGTGCCGTCCGGGACAGGGGGCTTGCCGGGGAGCTGTTTTTT.